The present entry profiles one T cell receptor beta chain with its context. The entry originates in a study of blood T cell repertoires in COVID-19. Original data processing: Amplified reference gene primers provided the basis for estimating nucleated cell counts. Sequenced by immunoSEQ multiplex PCR; TCRdb stores in-frame clones only, minus some. V, J and clone size were drawn from that table, and D and trimming were deduced from the DNA. This table has hundreds of thousands of clones, 89% appearing once. The CDR3 spans 17 residues. The ends lost 2 bases at V and 0 bases at J; junction bases unmatched: 10. Germline-derived CDR1 and CDR2 are SEHNR and FQNEAQ (reference sequence).

The sequence was collected from a man between 60 and 75 years old who had recovered from COVID-19. Sequenced: PBMCs or T cells enriched from blood (not recorded which). The chain employs TRBV7-9 and TRBJ2-7, with TRBD2 matching 7 bases. CDR3 protein: CASSLLGSGLDSYEQYF. The CDR3 DNA reads as TGTGCCAGCAGCTTACTCGGGTCAGGACTAGACTCCTACGAGCAGTACTTC.